These 20 T cell receptor beta chains were all obtained from the same sample, sequenced in a study of cytomegalovirus exposure and HLA in healthy donors. PCR amplification relied on 60 Vbeta primers (plus 13 Jbeta primers). Repertoires were generated with immunoSEQ multiplex PCR, while TCRdb's copy carries only in-frame clones and drops some. Of about 160,000 clones in the sample, around 80% were seen once. Source material: PBMCs. The receptors originated from a male donor in good health and CMV-seropositive.

This rearrangement joins TRBV27 to TRBJ2-1, with TRBD2 matching 15 bases. Germline assignment: CDR1 MNHEY and CDR2 SMNVEV (reference sequence). This CDR3 region has 17 residues. The V gene end was trimmed by 5 bases and the J gene end by 10 bases; junction bases not matched to a gene: 12. The CDR3 DNA reads as TGTGCCAGCAGTCCCCTAACGGGACTAGCGGGAGGAGTAGAGCAGTTCTTC. Amino acid sequence: CASSPLTGLAGGVEQFF.

The chain uses TRBV28 and TRBJ2-4; TRBD2 matches at 11 bases. Germline-derived CDR1 and CDR2 are MDHEN and SYDVKM. The junction had 2 bases not matched to a gene; V was cut back by 7 bases and J by 6 bases. This CDR3 comprises 13 residues. Here the CDR3 reads CASKLAGGNIQYF. CDR3 DNA: TGTGCCAGCAAGCTAGCGGGAGGAAACATTCAGTACTTC.

The DNA of the CDR3 is TGTGCCACCCGCGGGGCCGGGGAGCTGTTTTTT. This codes for CATRGAGELFF. The chain employs TRBV14 and TRBJ2-2; D possibly corresponds to TRBD2 (6 bases). The V end lost 10 bases, the J end lost 6 bases, and 9 bases lay between the germline ends. The CDR3 loop spans 11 amino acids. Germline assignment: CDR1 SGHDN and CDR2 FVKESK.

The V and J genes are TRBV5-4 and TRBJ2-1; D unresolved. This CDR3 is 12 amino acids long. Trimming removed 7 bases from V and 6 bases from J, with 11 bases in between. Per germline, CDR1 SGHNT and CDR2 YYREEE (reference sequence). Written as DNA, the CDR3 is TGTGCCAGCGCTCGGGTGGGCAATGAGCAGTTCTTC. Its protein product is CASARVGNEQFF.

The genes are TRBV5-1 and TRBJ1-6; D is uncertain. V lost 4 bases, J lost 6 bases, and 11 bases lay in between. CDR1 SGHRS and CDR2 YFSETQ come from the germline V gene. This CDR3 spans 14 amino acids. This CDR3 reads CASSLRTSNSPLHF. The CDR3 nucleotides are TGCGCCAGCAGCCTGCGGACTAGTAATTCACCCCTCCACTTT.

The rearrangement uses TRBV19 and TRBJ2-7, with D hard to call. The CDR3 is made up of 14 amino acids. From germline, CDR1 is LNHDA and CDR2 SQIVND (reference sequence). V was trimmed by 7 bases and J by 2 bases, leaving 15 bases between them. The CDR3 DNA reads as TGTGCCAGTAACCACGCAATAGGAGCCTACGAGCAGTACTTC. It translates to CASNHAIGAYEQYF.

V and J are TRBV5-1 and TRBJ2-7; 12 nucleotides agree with TRBD1. This CDR3 has 14 amino acids. V lost 4 bases and J lost 6; bases outside the gene matches: 5. Germline V gene data show CDR1 as SGHRS and CDR2 as YFSETQ. CDR3 sequence: CASSQGTGGLEQYF. The CDR3 region has the DNA TGCGCCAGCAGCCAAGGGACAGGGGGCCTCGAGCAGTACTTC.

The gene calls are TRBV19 and TRBJ2-3; TRBD1 matches 11 bases. This CDR3 is 17 amino acids long. J lost 1 base, V lost 4 bases, and 7 bases had no gene match. Germline lookup yields CDR1 LNHDA and CDR2 SQIVND (reference sequence). The chain's CDR3 is CASSRRTGGAGTDTQYF. The CDR3 DNA follows: TGTGCCAGTAGTAGAAGGACAGGGGGCGCTGGCACAGATACGCAGTATTTT. The whole variable domain, filled in from reference TRBV19 and TRBJ2-3, reads DGGITQSPKYLFRKEGQNVTLSCEQNLNHDAMYWYRQDPGQGLRLIYYSQIVNDFQKGDIAEGYSVSREKKESFPLTVTSAQKNPTAFYLCASSRRTGGAGTDTQYFGPGTRLTVL.

The J gene is TRBJ2-1, the V gene TRBV7-2; 12 nucleotides align to TRBD2. The CDR3 is 15 residues long. V dropped 1 base and J dropped 8; count of bases not matched to a gene: 3. Germline V lookup: CDR1 SGHTA, CDR2 FQGNSA. The CDR3 nucleotides read TGTGCCAGCAGCTTAGGGACTAGCGGGAAGTATGAGCAGTTCTTC. It is translated as CASSLGTSGKYEQFF.

The chain links TRBV6-6 to TRBJ2-7; no clear D. The CDR3 is made up of 13 amino acids. The germline CDR1 and CDR2 sequences are MNHNY and SVGAGI (reference sequence). The ends were cut back, 0 bases at V and 0 bases at J, with 3 bases in the middle. The DNA for the CDR3 is TGTGCCAGCAGTTACTCCAGCTCCTACGAGCAGTACTTC. Translated: CASSYSSSYEQYF.

This clone appeared a few times. The J gene is TRBJ2-7, the V gene TRBV7-2, with 7 nucleotides matching TRBD1. Germline V CDR1 and CDR2: SGHTA, FQGNSA. The length of the CDR3 is 14 residues. Trimming removed 5 bases from V and 2 bases from J; junction bases left unmatched: 6. The CDR3 DNA reads as TGTGCCAGCAGCGTCCCCGGGACAGCCTACGAGCAGTACTTC. Encoded protein: CASSVPGTAYEQYF.

In the case of this clone: The same CDR3 also results from other DNA sequences found in this sample. The chain joins TRBV14 to TRBJ1-1, with D possibly being TRBD1 (5 bases). This CDR3 contains 14 residues. The ends were cut back, 1 base at V and 5 bases at J, with 11 bases in the middle. Germline CDR1 reads SGHDN; CDR2 reads FVKESK. In DNA, the CDR3 is TGTGCCAGCAGCCAAGTCCTGGGGGGGACTGAAGCTTTCTTT. Its protein is CASSQVLGGTEAFF.

The chain links TRBV7-9 to TRBJ1-4; D is ambiguous. Germline CDR1 SEHNR, CDR2 FQNEAQ (reference sequence). There are 13 residues in the CDR3. The V gene lost 4 bases and the J gene lost 7 bases, with 10 bases spanning the gap. The CDR3 loop reads CASSWKGGEKLFF. In nucleotides, the CDR3 is TGTGCCAGCAGCTGGAAGGGAGGTGAAAAACTGTTTTTT.

This sequence joins TRBV5-8 and TRBJ1-4; TRBD1 is a possible D gene (6 bases). Germline V gene lookup returns CDR1 SGHTS and CDR2 YDEGEE. This CDR3 is built from 16 residues. Deletions cut 2 bases from V and 3 bases from J, with 14 bases between. The CDR3 reads CASSLYLGAANEKLFF. The CDR3 DNA follows: TGTGCCAGCAGCTTATATTTGGGGGCGGCTAATGAAAAACTGTTTTTT.

The chain carries TRBV25-1 and TRBJ2-5; 7 positions agree with TRBD1. The CDR3 runs 14 residues. Per germline, CDR1 MGHDK and CDR2 SYGVNS. V shed 9 bases, J shed 5 bases, and the junction held 12 bases outside the gene matches. The CDR3 nucleotides read TGTGCCAGTTCGACCGGGACAGCACTTGAGACCCAGTACTTC. It specifies CASSTGTALETQYF. Full variable domain (missing parts from reference TRBV25-1 and TRBJ2-5): EADIYQTPRYLVIGTGKKITLECSQTMGHDKMYWYQQDPGMELHLIHYSYGVNSTEKGDLSSESTVSRIRTEHFPLTLESARPSHTSQYLCASSTGTALETQYFGPGTRLLVL.

V and J are TRBV6-1 and TRBJ1-5; a possible D gene is TRBD1 (5 bases). This CDR3 contains 14 residues. Germline V gives CDR1 MNHNS, CDR2 SASEGT. V shed 1 base and J shed 6 bases, with 10 bases lying between them. CDR3 loop: CASSEEGDSQPQHF. CDR3 coding DNA: TGTGCCAGCAGTGAAGAAGGGGATAGTCAGCCCCAGCATTTT.

On this clone: The junction does not match germline at one end; this may be a read error. V is TRBV2 and J is TRBJ2-1; 12 nucleotides line up with TRBD1. CDR3 size: 18 residues. Germline values: CDR1 SNHLY, CDR2 FYNNEI. This CDR3 reads CASSDGTGGGRAYDEQFF. Written as DNA, the CDR3 is TGTGCCAGCAGTGACGGGACAGGGGGCGGGAGGGCCTACGATGAGCAGTTCTTC.

The CDR3 is CASSEWEGGITLPEQFF. Written as DNA, the CDR3 is TGTGCCAGCAGTGAATGGGAAGGAGGGATAACCCTCCCTGAGCAGTTCTTC. The chain uses TRBV25-1 and TRBJ2-1; a possible D gene is TRBD2 (6 bases). Trimming took 1 base from V and 9 from J, leaving 22 bases between them. The CDR3 has 17 residues. Germline V gene data show CDR1 as MGHDK and CDR2 as SYGVNS.

The chain recombines TRBV11-2 with TRBJ2-1; 7 bases are a match to TRBD1. The CDR3 has 14 amino acids. Trimming cost V 5 bases and J 4 bases; bases outside gene matches: 5. Germline assignment: CDR1 SGHAT and CDR2 FQNNGV. CDR3 protein: CASSPGTAYNEQFF. DNA for the CDR3: TGTGCCAGCAGCCCCGGGACAGCGTACAATGAGCAGTTCTTC. Full variable domain (missing parts from reference TRBV11-2 and TRBJ2-1): EAGVAQSPRYKIIEKRQSVAFWCNPISGHATLYWYQQILGQGPKLLIQFQNNGVVDDSQLPKDRFSAERLKGVDSTLKIQPAKLEDSAVYLCASSPGTAYNEQFFGPGTRLTVL.

The chain combines TRBV11-3 with TRBJ2-5; 15 positions agree with TRBD2. The CDR3 totals 19 residues. From germline, CDR1 is SGHNT and CDR2 YENEEA. Trimming took 1 base from V and 5 from J; bases not matched to a gene: 11. The CDR3 DNA is TGTGCCAGCAGCTTAGGCCTTTGGACTAGCGGGAGGGCCTGGGAGACCCAGTACTTC. Encoded protein: CASSLGLWTSGRAWETQYF. Based on the CDR3 plus reference TRBV11-3 and TRBJ2-5, the full variable domain is EAGVVQSPRYKIIEKKQPVAFWCNPISGHNTLYWYLQNLGQGPELLIRYENEEAVDDSQLPKDRFSAERLKGVDSTLKIQPAELGDSAVYLCASSLGLWTSGRAWETQYFGPGTRLLVL.